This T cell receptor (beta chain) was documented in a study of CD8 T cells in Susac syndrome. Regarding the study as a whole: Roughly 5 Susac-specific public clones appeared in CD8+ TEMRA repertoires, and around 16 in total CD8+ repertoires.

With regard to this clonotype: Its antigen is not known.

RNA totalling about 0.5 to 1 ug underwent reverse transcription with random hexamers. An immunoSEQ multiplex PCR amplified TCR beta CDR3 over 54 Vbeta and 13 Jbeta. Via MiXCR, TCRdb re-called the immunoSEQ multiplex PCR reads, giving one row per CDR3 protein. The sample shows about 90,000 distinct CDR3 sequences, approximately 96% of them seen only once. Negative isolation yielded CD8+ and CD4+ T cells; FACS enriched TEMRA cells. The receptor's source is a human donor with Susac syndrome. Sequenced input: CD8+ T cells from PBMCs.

The CDR3 region is CASSRAGTAINEQFF. The CDR3 nucleotides read TGTGCCAGCAGCCGGGCCGGGACCGCCATCAATGAGCAGTTCTTC. The chain recombines TRBV4-2 with TRBJ2-1; D tentatively fits TRBD1 or TRBD2 (5 bases each). Germline assignment: CDR1 LGHNA and CDR2 YNFKEQ. Trimming took 4 bases from V and 6 from J, leaving 16 bases between them. The CDR3 length is 15 residues.